The next 6 T cell receptor beta chains were all read from a single sample in a study of blood T cell repertoires in COVID-19. Profiled with immunoSEQ multiplex PCR; TCRdb holds only in-frame clones, not every one. There are roughly 100,000 clones in the sample; approximately 70% occur only once, and 5% to 6.5% lies in the top ten. Sequenced sample: peripheral blood. These receptors came from an elderly man with acute or convalescent COVID-19.

The chain employs TRBV5-1 and TRBJ2-7; D might be TRBD1 (6 bases). V was cut by 3 bases and J by 2 bases, with 12 bases left in between. The germline V gene encodes CDR1 SGHRS and CDR2 YFSETQ. The CDR3 is made up of 14 amino acids. The CDR3 sequence is CASSSTGLPYEQYF. The CDR3 DNA follows: TGCGCCAGCAGCTCTACAGGGCTTCCCTACGAGCAGTACTTC.

The chain carries TRBV4-3 and TRBJ1-2; 7 bases agree with TRBD1. The CDR3 length is 15 residues. V shed 0 bases and J 4 bases; nucleotides not matched to a gene: 5. The germline CDR1 and CDR2 sequences are LGHNA and YSLEER. DNA for the CDR3: TGCGCCAGCAGCCAAGACGGCAGGGGGTCCTATGGCTACACCTTC. Translated: CASSQDGRGSYGYTF.

This clone was picked up a small number of times. The chain uses TRBV7-8 and TRBJ1-2; perhaps TRBD1 as D (5 bases). Trimming took off 5 bases at V and 5 bases at J, with 9 bases between the two ends. This CDR3 has 12 residues. CDR1 is SGHVS, CDR2 FQNEAQ, per germline. The CDR3 spells CASSPTDYGYTF. CDR3 bases: TGTGCCAGCAGCCCGACAGATTATGGCTACACCTTC.

This chain links TRBV6-5 with TRBJ2-2, with D possibly TRBD2 on 6 matching bases. V was cut by 6 bases and J by 5 bases, with 13 bases left in between. The CDR3 covers 14 residues. CDR1 and CDR2 (germline): MNHEY, SVGAGI. This CDR3 is CASRRRERTGELFF. The DNA for the CDR3 is TGTGCCAGCAGAAGGCGGGAACGGACCGGGGAGCTGTTTTTT.

V gene TRBV7-2 combines with J gene TRBJ2-6, with D hard to call. With 5 bases removed from V and 2 bases from J, the gap between germline ends came to 10 bases. Germline CDR1 and CDR2: SGHTA and FQGNSA. The CDR3 extends over 15 amino acids. This CDR3 is CASSPGYAGANVLTF. CDR3 in DNA: TGTGCCAGCAGCCCCGGGTATGCTGGGGCCAACGTCCTGACTTTC.

CDR3 nucleotide sequence: TGTGCCAGCAGCTGGGACAGGGAAACGAAGCAGTACTTC. It codes for CASSWDRETKQYF. The V gene is TRBV28, the J gene TRBJ2-7; the match to TRBD1 covers 9 bases. Germline-derived CDR1 and CDR2 are MDHEN and SYDVKM. With V trimmed by 6 bases and J by 8 bases, 8 bases remained unmatched. The CDR3 is 13 residues long.